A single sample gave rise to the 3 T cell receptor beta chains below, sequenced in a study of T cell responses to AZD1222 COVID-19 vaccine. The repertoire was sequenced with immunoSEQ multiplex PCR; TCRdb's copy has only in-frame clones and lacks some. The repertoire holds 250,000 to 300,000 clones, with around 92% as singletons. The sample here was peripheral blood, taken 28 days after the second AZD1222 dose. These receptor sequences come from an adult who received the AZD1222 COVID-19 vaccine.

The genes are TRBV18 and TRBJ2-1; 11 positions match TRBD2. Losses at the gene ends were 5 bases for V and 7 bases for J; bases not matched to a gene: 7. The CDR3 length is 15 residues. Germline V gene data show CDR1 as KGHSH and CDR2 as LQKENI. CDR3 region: CASSALAGAGNEQFF. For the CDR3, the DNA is TGTGCCAGCTCAGCACTAGCGGGGGCTGGAAATGAGCAGTTCTTC.

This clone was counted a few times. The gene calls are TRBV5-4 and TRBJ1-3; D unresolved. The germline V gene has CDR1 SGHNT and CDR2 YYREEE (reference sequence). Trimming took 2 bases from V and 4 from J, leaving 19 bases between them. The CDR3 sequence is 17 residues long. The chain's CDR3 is CASSFEGKYWEGNTIYF. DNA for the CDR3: TGTGCCAGCAGCTTCGAGGGCAAATACTGGGAAGGAAACACCATATATTTT.

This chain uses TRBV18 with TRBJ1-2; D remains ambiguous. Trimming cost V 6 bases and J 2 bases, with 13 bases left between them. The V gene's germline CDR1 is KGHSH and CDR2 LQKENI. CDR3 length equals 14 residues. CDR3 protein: CASSPDGENYGYTF. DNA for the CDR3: TGTGCCAGCTCCCCCGACGGCGAAAACTATGGCTACACCTTC.